This T cell receptor beta chain originates from a study of T-cell memory formation after mild COVID-19. Notes on the study in general: Among CD4+ contracting clones, most were CM and EM, and CD8+ ones EMRA. While clones contracting from day 15 to 85 were balanced between CD4 and CD8, later expanders leaned CD4+. A second wave of clones peaked on day 37, and their SARS-CoV-2 specificity went unconfirmed.

TCRdb redid the calling of the 5' RACE reads with MiXCR, one entry per CDR3 protein. This sample has 80,000 to 90,000 distinct CDR3 sequences; 20% to 30% occur once, and the top ten carry roughly two fifths. Points on this clonotype: Its antigen remains unknown.

The CDR3 loop spans 13 amino acids. Deletions cut 2 bases from V and 6 bases from J, with 8 bases between. Germline CDR1 SGHTA, CDR2 FQGTGA. The sequenced material came from PBMCs or a T cell subset sorted from them (not recorded which). The receptor comes from a man between 18 and 29 years old who had mild COVID-19 (a few samples of this study predate the infection). Cell type and time point are not known. The J gene is TRBJ2-1, the V gene TRBV7-3; no definite D call. CDR3 coding DNA: TGTGCCAGCAGCTTAGCCTCCCCCAATGAGCAGTTCTTC. It yields the protein CASSLASPNEQFF.